This TCR beta chain was profiled in a study of shared clonotypes between healthy human individuals. The CDR3 has 14 residues. The germline V and J ends were trimmed by 6 bases and 0 bases, with 11 bases remaining between them. Germline assignment: CDR1 MRHNA and CDR2 SNTAGT. Profiling relied on immunoSEQ multiplex PCR, and the TCRdb table lists in-frame clones only, not all of them. The table includes approximately 110,000 clones, approximately 70% detected once. This TCR was sampled from a woman aged 25 to 45 in good health. The source material was memory CD8+ T cells sorted from blood. Sample subset: CD45RO+ cells pooled with CCR7-negative TemRA cells. The chain uses TRBV6-4 and TRBJ2-5; tentative D call: TRBD1 (5 bases). The CDR3 spells CASSRMTDQETQYF. Here the CDR3 DNA reads TGTGCCAGCAGCCGTATGACAGACCAAGAGACCCAGTACTTC.